These 29 T cell receptor beta chains originate from one sample sequenced in a study of T cells in Graves' hyperthyroidism and ophthalmopathy. RNA transcripts provided the source from which TCR beta CDR3 regions were amplified. RT-PCR in the first round (using the HTBI primer set) targeted the TCR CDR3. Via MiXCR, TCRdb re-called the multiplex PCR reads, giving one row per CDR3 protein. The data contain about 570,000 distinct CDR3 sequences, around 15% of them singletons. The source material was blood. Every receptor here comes from a woman aged 40 to 55 with Graves' hyperthyroidism.

This rearrangement joins TRBV6-4 to TRBJ2-2; 7 bases are shared with TRBD1. This CDR3 has 19 amino acids. The V and J ends lost 4 bases and 5 bases, in that order; junction bases with no gene match: 19. CDR1 is MRHNA, CDR2 SNTAGT, per germline. CDR3 sequence reads: CASSVTGQAFLRRTGELFF. The CDR3 nucleotides are TGTGCCAGCAGTGTGACAGGGCAGGCTTTTTTACGGAGAACCGGGGAGCTGTTTTTT.

This clonotype appeared many times. V gene TRBV27 combines with J gene TRBJ2-3; 8 nucleotides match TRBD2. With 5 bases clipped from V and 5 bases from J, the junction kept 9 bases outside the gene matches. Germline assignment: CDR1 MNHEY and CDR2 SMNVEV (reference sequence). This CDR3 has 15 amino acids. The CDR3 DNA reads TGTGCCAGCAGTCCGTACAGCGGGAGAGTAGATACGCAGTATTTT. Its protein product is CASSPYSGRVDTQYF.

The sample holds many counts of this clonotype. The chain employs TRBV7-9 and TRBJ2-5; tentative D call: TRBD1 (6 bases). Trimming stripped 6 bases from V and 7 bases from J, with 15 bases between. The CDR3 runs 13 residues. Per germline, CDR1 SEHNR and CDR2 FQNEAQ (reference sequence). For the CDR3, the DNA is TGTGCCAGCAGTACAGGGTCGGCGGGGACCCAGTACTTC. Encoded protein: CASSTGSAGTQYF.

The CDR3 loop is CSATGLAGGPLTDTQYF. The CDR3 DNA is TGCAGTGCTACGGGACTAGCGGGAGGGCCGCTGACAGATACGCAGTATTTT. This chain joins TRBV20-1 and TRBJ2-3, with 16 bases fitting TRBD2. The CDR3 has 17 amino acids. The V gene's germline CDR1 is DFQATT and CDR2 SNEGSKA (reference sequence). V dropped 4 bases and J dropped 3; count of bases not matched to a gene: 7.

J is TRBJ2-2 and V is TRBV5-1, with TRBD1 matching over 9 bases. The CDR3 sequence is 16 residues long. Germline assignment: CDR1 SGHRS and CDR2 YFSETQ. V was clipped by 6 bases and J by 1 base; unmatched bases: 7. The CDR3 spells CASTSGQGGNTGELFF. As DNA, the CDR3 is TGCGCCAGCACTTCGGGACAGGGAGGGAACACCGGGGAGCTGTTTTTT.

This clonotype has more than one count but fewer than ten. This chain links TRBV29-1 with TRBJ2-5, with 8 bases matching TRBD1. With 7 bases clipped from V and 1 base from J, the junction kept 8 bases outside the gene matches. Germline V lookup: CDR1 SQVTM, CDR2 ANQGSEA. The CDR3 runs to 14 residues. The CDR3 sequence is CSADRGWGQETQYF. CDR3 sequence (DNA): TGCAGCGCCGACAGGGGATGGGGCCAAGAGACCCAGTACTTC.

In its sample, this clonotype was seen many times. The chain has TRBV28 and TRBJ1-1; tentative D call: TRBD1 (5 bases). V was cut by 6 bases and J by 0 bases, with 11 bases left in between. Germline CDR1 is MDHEN and CDR2 is SYDVKM. The CDR3 spans 14 residues. CDR3 sequence reads: CASSTGTMNTEAFF. Written as DNA, the CDR3 is TGTGCCAGCAGCACGGGGACCATGAACACTGAAGCTTTCTTT.

This chain joins TRBV12-3 or TRBV12-4 and TRBJ2-2, with D perhaps being TRBD1 or TRBD2 (5 bases each). V gave up 7 bases and J gave up 3 bases, with 9 bases separating them. This CDR3 has 13 residues. The CDR3 sequence is CASTSGHTGELFF. CDR3 DNA sequence: TGTGCCAGCACGTCGGGGCACACCGGGGAGCTGTTTTTT.

This clonotype was seen at least ten times. The chain uses TRBV29-1 and TRBJ1-1; D gene uncertain. V gave up 3 bases and J gave up 0 bases, with 8 bases separating them. CDR1 SQVTM and CDR2 ANQGSEA come from the germline V gene. The CDR3 totals 13 residues. In DNA form, the CDR3 reads TGCAGCGTTGATGAGGGAATGAACACTGAAGCTTTCTTT. Protein product: CSVDEGMNTEAFF.

This clonotype came up a few times. The V call is TRBV29-1, the J call TRBJ1-1, with a tentative D call TRBD1 (5 bases). CDR1 and CDR2 (germline): SQVTM, ANQGSEA. The CDR3 runs to 14 residues. The germline V and J ends were trimmed by 1 base and 4 bases, with 13 bases remaining between them. This CDR3 reads CSVEGLGGGTEAFF. CDR3 DNA sequence: TGCAGCGTTGAAGGTCTCGGGGGGGGCACTGAAGCTTTCTTT.

The chain is built from TRBV6-1 and TRBJ2-1, with D possibly matching TRBD2 (6 bases). The CDR3 has 17 residues. The germline V and J ends were trimmed by 3 bases and 0 bases, with 15 bases remaining between them. CDR1 MNHNS and CDR2 SASEGT come from the germline V gene. DNA for the CDR3: TGTGCCAGCAGTGATAGGGCTAGCGCTAGCTCCTACAATGAGCAGTTCTTC. It specifies CASSDRASASSYNEQFF.

This clonotype was observed many times. This chain connects TRBV3-1 to TRBJ2-7, with 13 nucleotides matching TRBD2. CDR3 length equals 16 residues. The V and J ends lost 5 bases and 6 bases, in that order; junction bases with no gene match: 10. Per the germline V gene, CDR1 is LGHDT and CDR2 is YNNKEL (reference sequence). The CDR3 DNA follows: TGTGCCAGCAGCTTCCGACTAGCGGGAGGTTCGGGCGAGCAGTACTTC. Protein: CASSFRLAGGSGEQYF.

This chain connects TRBV6-1 to TRBJ2-7, with D tentatively TRBD1 (6 bases). V was trimmed by 2 bases and J by 3 bases, leaving 14 bases between them. The CDR3 contains 15 residues. Germline loops: CDR1 MNHNS, CDR2 SASEGT. The CDR3 sequence: CASSESAGVHYEQYF. In nucleotides, the CDR3 is TGTGCCAGCAGTGAATCCGCAGGGGTGCACTACGAGCAGTACTTC.

This clonotype has at least ten counts. The rearrangement links TRBV30 to TRBJ1-5; TRBD1 might be the D (5 bases). The V end was cut by 0 bases, the J end by 4 bases, with 7 bases between. Germline assignment: CDR1 GTSNPN and CDR2 SVGIG (reference sequence). The CDR3 sequence is 13 residues long. The DNA for the CDR3 is TGTGCCTGGAGTGTACGGACAAATCAGCCCCAGCATTTT. It codes for CAWSVRTNQPQHF.

The table lists this clonotype with many counts. The germline gene is not matched at one end of the junction; a read error may be the cause. This chain connects TRBV7-7 to TRBJ2-7; a weak D match, TRBD2 (5 bases). There are 15 residues in the CDR3. The V gene's germline CDR1 is SSHAT and CDR2 FNYEAQ (reference sequence). The CDR3, as DNA: TGTGCTAGCAGCTTAGCGTGGGGTGGCTCCTACGAGCAGTACTTC. Translated, it gives CASSLAWGGSYEQYF.

This clonotype was seen repeatedly, ten times or more. The chain recombines TRBV2 with TRBJ2-7; 12 bases map to TRBD2. The V segment lost 4 bases and the J segment 5 bases; nucleotides outside the gene matches: 6. The CDR3 totals 15 residues. Germline-derived CDR1 and CDR2 are SNHLY and FYNNEI. The chain's CDR3 is CASSGLAGVINEQYF. CDR3 DNA sequence: TGTGCCAGCAGTGGACTAGCGGGAGTTATTAACGAGCAGTACTTC.

CDR3 amino acids: CASSRGLAGDIQYF. The DNA of the CDR3 is TGTGCCAGCAGTCGGGGACTAGCGGGGGACATTCAGTACTTC. V usage is TRBV6-1 and J usage is TRBJ2-4, with 14 bases lining up with TRBD2. Germline CDR1 reads MNHNS; CDR2 reads SASEGT. There are 14 residues in the CDR3. With V trimmed by 5 bases and J by 8 bases, 2 bases remained unmatched.

This clonotype was observed many times. This rearrangement joins TRBV15 to TRBJ2-3; 9 bases are a match to TRBD2. CDR1 is LNHNV, CDR2 YYDKDF, per germline (reference sequence). The trim removed 0 bases at V and 6 bases at J, leaving 7 bases unmatched. The CDR3 totals 16 residues. The CDR3: CATSRDSGGRVDTQYF. As DNA, the CDR3 is TGTGCCACCAGCAGAGATTCCGGCGGGAGGGTGGATACGCAGTATTTT.

There are many counts of this clonotype. This chain connects TRBV2 to TRBJ2-1; 8 bases map to TRBD1. V lost 0 bases, J lost 10 bases, and 8 bases stayed unmatched. The CDR3 length is 15 residues. Per the germline V gene, CDR1 is SNHLY and CDR2 is FYNNEI. DNA for the CDR3: TGTGCCAGCAGTGAAGCGCAAGGACAGGGAAGCGAGCAGTTCTTC. Its protein is CASSEAQGQGSEQFF.

This clonotype was counted only a few times. The V and J genes are TRBV6-1 and TRBJ1-1; the D gene is possibly TRBD1 (5 bases). This CDR3 has 13 residues. Trimming cost V 4 bases and J 4 bases, with 10 bases left between them. Germline CDR1 and CDR2: MNHNS and SASEGT. The CDR3 loop is CASSVGGLTEAFF. The CDR3 coding sequence is TGTGCCAGCAGTGTCGGGGGTCTCACTGAAGCTTTCTTT.

The CDR3 DNA is TGCAGTGCTAGAGACCCTAGCGGCTTCAGCGACGAGCAGTACTTC. Its protein is CSARDPSGFSDEQYF. V is TRBV20-1 and J is TRBJ2-7, with 7 bases lining up with TRBD2. The germline CDR1 and CDR2 sequences are DFQATT and SNEGSKA (reference sequence). Trimming removed 0 bases from V and 5 bases from J; junction bases left unmatched: 10. There are 15 residues in the CDR3.

This clonotype showed up many times. The rearrangement links TRBV29-1 to TRBJ2-3, with TRBD2 matching over 9 bases. The ends lost 6 bases at V and 1 base at J; junction bases unmatched: 8. The germline gives CDR1 SQVTM, CDR2 ANQGSEA. There are 15 residues in the CDR3. CDR3 DNA sequence: TGCAGCGTCAATCAGGCGGGAGGGGGCACAGATACGCAGTATTTT. Its protein is CSVNQAGGGTDTQYF.

This clonotype turned up a few times. The CDR3 nucleotides are TGTGCCAGCAGTTTACCCCGGGATATGAAGACCCAGTACTTC. Protein: CASSLPRDMKTQYF. The chain combines TRBV28 with TRBJ2-5; D is possibly TRBD2 (5 bases). The germline V and J ends were trimmed by 2 bases and 6 bases, with 13 bases remaining between them. This CDR3 has 14 residues. From germline, CDR1 is MDHEN and CDR2 SYDVKM.

In its sample, this clonotype was seen a few times. The V gene is TRBV30, the J gene TRBJ1-1; D unresolved. Germline CDR1 GTSNPN, CDR2 SVGIG (reference sequence). V lost 2 bases and J lost 3, with 10 bases in between. The CDR3 has 13 residues. CDR3: CAWSSGPYTEAFF. In DNA form, the CDR3 reads TGTGCCTGGAGTAGTGGGCCCTACACTGAAGCTTTCTTT.

This clonotype was detected many times. The rearrangement links TRBV2 to TRBJ2-7; D gene uncertain. V was pared by 5 bases and J by 0 bases, with 14 bases between. The germline V gene encodes CDR1 SNHLY and CDR2 FYNNEI. The CDR3 runs 15 residues. CDR3 sequence: CASSITDGSSYEQYF. The DNA for the CDR3 is TGTGCCAGCAGTATTACAGACGGTAGCTCCTACGAGCAGTACTTC.

This clonotype has at least ten counts. The J gene is TRBJ2-7, the V gene TRBV20-1; 7 bases are a match to TRBD1. The CDR3 sequence is 13 residues long. The V gene end was trimmed by 1 base and the J gene end by 6 bases; junction bases not matched to a gene: 6. Germline lookup yields CDR1 DFQATT and CDR2 SNEGSKA (reference sequence). The CDR3 loop reads CSARAPTGSEQYF. The CDR3 nucleotides are TGCAGTGCTAGAGCCCCGACAGGGTCCGAGCAGTACTTC.

This clonotype has at least ten counts. This sequence joins TRBV6-1 and TRBJ1-5, with D uncertain. The germline gives CDR1 MNHNS, CDR2 SASEGT. Trimming took 4 bases from V and 0 from J, leaving 10 bases between them. The CDR3 sequence is 15 residues long. The DNA of the CDR3 is TGTGCCAGCAGTGTAGAGACCCGTAGCAATCAGCCCCAGCATTTT. Translating it yields CASSVETRSNQPQHF.

Only a few counts were recorded for this clonotype. V gene TRBV28 combines with J gene TRBJ2-7, with TRBD2 as a possible D gene (6 bases). With 1 base removed from V and 2 bases from J, the gap between germline ends came to 12 bases. Germline assignment: CDR1 MDHEN and CDR2 SYDVKM. The CDR3 covers 15 residues. The CDR3 protein is CASSLSGGMAYEQYF. The CDR3 region has the DNA TGTGCCAGCAGTTTATCGGGCGGGATGGCCTACGAGCAGTACTTC.

This clonotype was counted at least ten times. This chain connects TRBV11-2 to TRBJ2-3; 10 nucleotides line up with TRBD1. Germline trimming cut 4 bases from V and 2 bases from J; bases unmatched to any gene: 6. CDR3 size: 16 residues. CDR1 and CDR2 from the germline V gene are SGHAT and FQNNGV. CDR3 in amino acids: CASSSRGTGDTDTQYF. The CDR3 nucleotides are TGTGCCAGCAGCTCACGGGGGACAGGGGACACAGATACGCAGTATTTT.